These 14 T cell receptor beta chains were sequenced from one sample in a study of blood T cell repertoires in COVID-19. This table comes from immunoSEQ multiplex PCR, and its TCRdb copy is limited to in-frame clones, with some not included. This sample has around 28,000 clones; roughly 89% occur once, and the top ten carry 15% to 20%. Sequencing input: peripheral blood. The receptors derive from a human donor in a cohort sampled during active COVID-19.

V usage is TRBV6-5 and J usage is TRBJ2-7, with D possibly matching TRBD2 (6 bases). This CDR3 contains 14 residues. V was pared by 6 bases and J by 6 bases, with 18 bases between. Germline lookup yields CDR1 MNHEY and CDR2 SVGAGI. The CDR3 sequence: CASRNSGGTREQYF. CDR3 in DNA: TGTGCCAGCAGGAACTCCGGGGGAACGCGCGAGCAGTACTTC.

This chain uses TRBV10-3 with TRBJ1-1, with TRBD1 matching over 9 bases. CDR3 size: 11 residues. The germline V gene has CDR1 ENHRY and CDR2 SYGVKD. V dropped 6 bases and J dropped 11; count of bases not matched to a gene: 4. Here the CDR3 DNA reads TGTGCCATCAGCGAGGACAGGGGTGCTTTCTTT. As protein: CAISEDRGAFF.

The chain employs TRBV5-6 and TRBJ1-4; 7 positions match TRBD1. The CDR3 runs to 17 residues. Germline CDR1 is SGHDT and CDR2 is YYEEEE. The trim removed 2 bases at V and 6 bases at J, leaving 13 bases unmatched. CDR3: CASSLAEQGVSDEKLFF. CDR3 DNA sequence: TGTGCCAGCAGCTTAGCAGAGCAGGGGGTATCTGATGAAAAACTGTTTTTT. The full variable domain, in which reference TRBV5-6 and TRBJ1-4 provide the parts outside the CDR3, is DAGVTQSPTHLIKTRGQQVTLRCSPKSGHDTVSWYQQALGQGPQFIFQYYEEEERQRGNFPDRFSGHQFPNYSSELNVNALLLGDSALYLCASSLAEQGVSDEKLFFGSGTQLSVL.

In DNA, the CDR3 is TGTGCCAGCAGCCCATGGGGTAGCGGTGCCTACGAGCAGTACTTC. It specifies CASSPWGSGAYEQYF. The chain combines TRBV7-2 with TRBJ2-7; perhaps TRBD2 as D (6 bases). The CDR3 runs 15 residues. The germline V gene encodes CDR1 SGHTA and CDR2 FQGNSA. V lost 5 bases and J lost 2, with 16 bases in between.

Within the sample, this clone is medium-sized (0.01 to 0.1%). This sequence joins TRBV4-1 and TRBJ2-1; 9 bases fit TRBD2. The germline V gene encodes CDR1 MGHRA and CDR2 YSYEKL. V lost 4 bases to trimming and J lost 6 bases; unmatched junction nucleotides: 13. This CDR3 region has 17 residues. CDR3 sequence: CASSPRDLAGAPNEQFF. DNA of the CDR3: TGCGCCAGCAGCCCCAGAGACTTAGCGGGAGCCCCCAATGAGCAGTTCTTC.

The CDR3: CSVVTGNYGYTF. The CDR3 DNA is TGCAGCGTTGTAACAGGGAACTATGGCTACACCTTC. This chain links TRBV29-1 with TRBJ1-2, with a possible D match to TRBD1 (6 bases). V gave up 4 bases and J gave up 2 bases, with 8 bases separating them. CDR1 and CDR2 from the germline V gene are SQVTM and ANQGSEA. The CDR3 is made up of 12 amino acids.

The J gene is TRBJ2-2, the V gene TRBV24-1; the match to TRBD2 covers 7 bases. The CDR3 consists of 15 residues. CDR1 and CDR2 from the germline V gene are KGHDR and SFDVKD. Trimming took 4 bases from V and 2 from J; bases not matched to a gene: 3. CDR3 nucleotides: TGTGCCACCAGTGACCTAGCGGAAAACACCGGGGAGCTGTTTTTT. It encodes CATSDLAENTGELFF.

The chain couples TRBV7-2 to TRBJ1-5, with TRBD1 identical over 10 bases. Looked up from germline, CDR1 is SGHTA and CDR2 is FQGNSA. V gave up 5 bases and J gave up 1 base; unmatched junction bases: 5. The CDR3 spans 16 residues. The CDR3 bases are TGTGCCAGCAGCGTTCGGGACAGGGGAAGCAATCAGCCCCAGCATTTT. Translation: CASSVRDRGSNQPQHF.

The CDR3 is CASSRGGTTNNEQFF. The CDR3 nucleotides are TGTGCCAGCAGCCGGGGGGGGACGACCAACAATGAGCAGTTCTTC. The rearrangement links TRBV11-3 to TRBJ2-1; the match to TRBD2 covers 8 bases. The germline gives CDR1 SGHNT, CDR2 YENEEA. The CDR3 is 15 amino acids. V gave up 5 bases and J gave up 5 bases; unmatched junction bases: 8. Full variable domain (missing parts from reference TRBV11-3 and TRBJ2-1): EAGVVQSPRYKIIEKKQPVAFWCNPISGHNTLYWYLQNLGQGPELLIRYENEEAVDDSQLPKDRFSAERLKGVDSTLKIQPAELGDSAVYLCASSRGGTTNNEQFFGPGTRLTVL.

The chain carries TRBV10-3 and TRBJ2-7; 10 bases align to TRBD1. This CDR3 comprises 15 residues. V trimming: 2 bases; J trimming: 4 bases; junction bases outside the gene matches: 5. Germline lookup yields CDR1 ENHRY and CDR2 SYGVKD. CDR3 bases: TGTGCCATCAGTGAGGGGGGGACAGGGGTGTACGAGCAGTACTTC. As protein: CAISEGGTGVYEQYF.

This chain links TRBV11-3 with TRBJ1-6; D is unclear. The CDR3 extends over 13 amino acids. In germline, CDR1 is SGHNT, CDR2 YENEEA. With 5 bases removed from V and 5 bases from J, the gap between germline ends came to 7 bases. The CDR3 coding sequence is TGTGCCAGCAGCCCCAGGAATAATTCACCCCTCCACTTT. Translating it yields CASSPRNNSPLHF.

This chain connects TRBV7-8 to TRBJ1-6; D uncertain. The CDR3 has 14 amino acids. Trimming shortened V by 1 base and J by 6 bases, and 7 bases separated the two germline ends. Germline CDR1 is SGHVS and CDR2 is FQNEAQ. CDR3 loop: CASSLGSVNSPLHF. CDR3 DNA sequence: TGTGCCAGCAGCTTAGGTTCGGTTAATTCACCCCTCCACTTT.

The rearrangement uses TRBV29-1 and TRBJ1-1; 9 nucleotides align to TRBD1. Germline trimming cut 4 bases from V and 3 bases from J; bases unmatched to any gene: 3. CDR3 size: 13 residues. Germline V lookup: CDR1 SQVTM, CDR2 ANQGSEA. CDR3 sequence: CSVARTGDTEAFF. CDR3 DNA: TGCAGCGTTGCCAGGACAGGGGACACTGAAGCTTTCTTT.

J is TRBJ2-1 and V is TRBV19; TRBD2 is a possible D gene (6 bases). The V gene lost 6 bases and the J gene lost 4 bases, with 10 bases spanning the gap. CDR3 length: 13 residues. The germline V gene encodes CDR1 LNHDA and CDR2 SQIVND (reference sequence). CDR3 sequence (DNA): TGTGCCAGTAGCCCGGGACTTTACAATGAGCAGTTCTTC. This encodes CASSPGLYNEQFF.